Listed below are T cell receptor beta chains from one sample, sequenced in a study of Ad26.COV2.S vaccination and SARS-CoV-2 variants. Profiled with immunoSEQ multiplex PCR; TCRdb holds only in-frame clones, not every one. The data contain approximately 420,000 clones, roughly 90% of them seen just once; the ten biggest clones take up about 3.5%. The input for sequencing was peripheral blood, taken in a trial of Ad26.COV2.S vaccine versus placebo. These receptors were obtained from a person between 18 and 60 years old who received the Ad26.COV2.S COVID-19 vaccine or a placebo. Both conserved end residues are trimmed from each CDR3. Fields, in order: V gene, J gene, clone size, CDR3 protein. The size of a clone is reported for some rows only, either as once, few or many, or as a class for expanded clones.

>TRBV27|TRBJ1-2|-
ASSSPGHLYGYT
>TRBV11-2|TRBJ2-3|-
ASSSPRQGIFRDTQY
>TRBV28|TRBJ2-3|once
ASSLRGRGKDTQY
>TRBV11-2|TRBJ2-3|-
ASSLQSGGADTQY
>TRBV4-1|TRBJ1-3|-
ASSQGALGGEGNTIY
>TRBV2|TRBJ2-2|-
ASSEQAIANTGELF
>TRBV30|TRBJ1-5|-
AWSVGKGGNQPQH
>TRBV27|TRBJ2-7|-
ASSTQLAASYEQY
>TRBV3-1/TRBV3-2|TRBJ1-1|-
ASSQEWATGAAGNTEAF
>TRBV19|TRBJ1-5|-
ASNIPGQGPGQPQH
>TRBV30|TRBJ1-1|-
AWSADGPMNTEAF
>TRBV28|TRBJ2-3|-
ASWTGWTDTQY
>TRBV6-5|TRBJ2-3|-
ASSLPQGATDTQY
>TRBV5-6|TRBJ1-5|-
ASSPTGAKSNQPQH
>TRBV10-3|TRBJ2-3|-
AISESHTTSTDTQY
>TRBV9|TRBJ2-3|-
ASSFSTEGLGSTDTQY
>TRBV7-2|TRBJ2-7|-
ASSTAGAYEQY
>TRBV27|TRBJ2-6|-
ASSLDRPTGANVLT
>TRBV4-3|TRBJ2-1|-
ASSQDAGGTYNEQF
>TRBV6-2/TRBV6-3|TRBJ2-7|-
ASSYSWGTEQY
>TRBV28|TRBJ2-7|-
ASSFRPGAGEHYEQY
>TRBV11-2|TRBJ1-6|-
ASSLDGTGFSPLH
>TRBV6-5|TRBJ2-2|-
ASSYSKGELF
>TRBV18|TRBJ1-4|once
ASSAQNEKLF
>TRBV5-1|TRBJ2-3|once
ASSLLRGGRTDTQY
>TRBV5-4|TRBJ2-1|once
ASSLLGILNNEQF
>TRBV10-3|TRBJ1-2|-
AITIGRGASYT
>TRBV7-2|TRBJ2-1|-
ASSLAQGSYNEQF
>TRBV29-1|TRBJ2-7|-
SVVSQGRGEQY
>TRBV5-1|TRBJ1-4|-
ASSLEGRNEKLF
>TRBV29-1|TRBJ2-1|-
SVGTSGVRGEQF